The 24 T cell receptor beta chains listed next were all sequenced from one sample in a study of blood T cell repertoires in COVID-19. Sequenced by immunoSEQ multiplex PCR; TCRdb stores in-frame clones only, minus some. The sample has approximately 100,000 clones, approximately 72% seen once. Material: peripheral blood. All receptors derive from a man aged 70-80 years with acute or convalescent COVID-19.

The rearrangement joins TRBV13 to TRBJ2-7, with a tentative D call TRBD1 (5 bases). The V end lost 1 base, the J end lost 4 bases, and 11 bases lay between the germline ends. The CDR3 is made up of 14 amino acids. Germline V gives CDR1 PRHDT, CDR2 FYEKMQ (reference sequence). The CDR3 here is CASSLAREVYEQYF. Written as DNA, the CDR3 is TGTGCCAGCAGCTTAGCCAGGGAAGTGTACGAGCAGTACTTC.

CDR3 sequence: CAWARGGYNEQFF. The CDR3 coding sequence is TGTGCCTGGGCGAGGGGGGGCTACAATGAGCAGTTCTTC. The chain carries TRBV30 and TRBJ2-1, with D tentatively TRBD2 (7 bases). Germline loops: CDR1 GTSNPN, CDR2 SVGIG (reference sequence). The V and J ends lost 5 bases and 3 bases respectively, with 11 bases between them. The CDR3 spans 13 residues.

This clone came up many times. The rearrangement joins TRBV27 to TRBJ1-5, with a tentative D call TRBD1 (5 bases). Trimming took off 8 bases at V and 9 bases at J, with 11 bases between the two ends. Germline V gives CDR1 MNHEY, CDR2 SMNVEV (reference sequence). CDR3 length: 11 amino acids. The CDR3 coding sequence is TGTGCCAGCGGCTTGGGGGGGCCCCAGCATTTT. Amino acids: CASGLGGPQHF.

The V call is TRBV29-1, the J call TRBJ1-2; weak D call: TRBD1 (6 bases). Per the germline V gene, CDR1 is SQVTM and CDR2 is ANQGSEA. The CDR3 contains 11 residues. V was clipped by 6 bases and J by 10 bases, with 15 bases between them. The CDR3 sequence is CSVYAGAHYTF. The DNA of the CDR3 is TGCAGCGTATACGCAGGGGCCCACTACACCTTC.

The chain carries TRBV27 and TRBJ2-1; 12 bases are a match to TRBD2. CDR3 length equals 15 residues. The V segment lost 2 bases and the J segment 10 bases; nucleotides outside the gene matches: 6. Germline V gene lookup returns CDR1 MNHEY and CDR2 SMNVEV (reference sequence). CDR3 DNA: TGTGCCAGCAGTTTACTAGCGGGAGGGCCTGGCGAGCAGTTCTTC. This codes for CASSLLAGGPGEQFF.

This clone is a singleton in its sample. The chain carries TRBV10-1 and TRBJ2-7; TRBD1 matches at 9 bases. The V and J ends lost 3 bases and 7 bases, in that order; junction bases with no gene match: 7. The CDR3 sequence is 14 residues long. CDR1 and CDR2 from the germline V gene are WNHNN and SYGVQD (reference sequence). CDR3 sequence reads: CASSEDRGVREQYF. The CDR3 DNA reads TGCGCCAGCAGTGAAGACAGGGGGGTTCGGGAGCAGTACTTC.

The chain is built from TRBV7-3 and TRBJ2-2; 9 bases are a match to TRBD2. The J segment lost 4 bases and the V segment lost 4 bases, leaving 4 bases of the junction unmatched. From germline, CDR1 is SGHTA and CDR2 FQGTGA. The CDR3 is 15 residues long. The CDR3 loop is CASSSLAGSTGELFF. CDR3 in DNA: TGTGCCAGCAGCTCTCTAGCGGGAAGCACCGGGGAGCTGTTTTTT.

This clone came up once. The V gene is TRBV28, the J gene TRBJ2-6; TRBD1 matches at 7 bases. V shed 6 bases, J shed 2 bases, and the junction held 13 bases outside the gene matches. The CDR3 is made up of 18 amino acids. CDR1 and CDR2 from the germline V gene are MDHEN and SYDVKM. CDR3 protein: CASRHRGLLPPGANVLTF. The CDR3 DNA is TGTGCCAGCAGGCACAGGGGTCTGTTACCGCCTGGGGCCAACGTCCTGACTTTC.

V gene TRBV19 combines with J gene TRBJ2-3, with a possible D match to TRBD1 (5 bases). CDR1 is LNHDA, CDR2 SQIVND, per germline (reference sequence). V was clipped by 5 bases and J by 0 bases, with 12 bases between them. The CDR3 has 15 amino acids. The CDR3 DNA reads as TGTGCCAGTAGTCCCAGGACACTAAGCACAGATACGCAGTATTTT. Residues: CASSPRTLSTDTQYF.

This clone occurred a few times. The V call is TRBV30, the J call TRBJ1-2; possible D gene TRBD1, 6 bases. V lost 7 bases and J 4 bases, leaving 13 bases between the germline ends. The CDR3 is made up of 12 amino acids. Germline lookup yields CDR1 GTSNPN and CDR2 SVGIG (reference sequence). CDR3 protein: CAYRDTAYGYTF. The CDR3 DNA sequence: TGTGCCTATAGGGACACAGCCTATGGCTACACCTTC.

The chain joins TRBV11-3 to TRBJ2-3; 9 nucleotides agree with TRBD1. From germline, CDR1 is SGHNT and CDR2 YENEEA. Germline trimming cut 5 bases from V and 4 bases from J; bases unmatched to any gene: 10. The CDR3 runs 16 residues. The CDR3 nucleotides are TGTGCCAGCAGCGCCGGGACAGGGTCCCGGGCAGATACGCAGTATTTT. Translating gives CASSAGTGSRADTQYF.

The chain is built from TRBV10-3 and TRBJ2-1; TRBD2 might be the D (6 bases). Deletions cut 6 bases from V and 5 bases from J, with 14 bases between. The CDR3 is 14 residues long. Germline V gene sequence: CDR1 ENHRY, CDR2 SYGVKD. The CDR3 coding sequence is TGTGCCATCAGCGACGGGGAGGTTCACAATGAGCAGTTCTTC. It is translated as CAISDGEVHNEQFF.

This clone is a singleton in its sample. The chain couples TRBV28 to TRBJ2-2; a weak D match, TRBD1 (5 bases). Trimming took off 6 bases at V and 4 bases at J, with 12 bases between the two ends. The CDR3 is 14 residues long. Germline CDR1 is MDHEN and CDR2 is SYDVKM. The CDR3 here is CASSRVRSTGELFF. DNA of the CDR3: TGTGCCAGCAGCAGGGTAAGGAGCACCGGGGAGCTGTTTTTT.

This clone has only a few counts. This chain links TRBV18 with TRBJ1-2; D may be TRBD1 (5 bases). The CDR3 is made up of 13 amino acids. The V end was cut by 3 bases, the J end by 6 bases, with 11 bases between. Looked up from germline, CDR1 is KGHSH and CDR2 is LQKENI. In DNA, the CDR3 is TGTGCCAGCTCACCCCAGGGCCGGAATGGCTACACCTTC. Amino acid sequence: CASSPQGRNGYTF.

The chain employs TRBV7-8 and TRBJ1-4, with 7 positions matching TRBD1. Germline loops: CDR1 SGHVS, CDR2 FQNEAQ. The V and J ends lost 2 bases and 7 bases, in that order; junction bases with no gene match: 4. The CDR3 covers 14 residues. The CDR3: CASSLFRDSEKLFF. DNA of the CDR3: TGTGCCAGCAGCTTATTCAGGGACAGTGAAAAACTGTTTTTT.

CDR3 in amino acids: CASSLLAGGPPQYF. DNA for the CDR3: TGCGCCAGCAGCTTACTAGCGGGAGGGCCCCCACAGTACTTC. The gene calls are TRBV5-1 and TRBJ2-7, with 13 bases aligning to TRBD2. The CDR3 extends over 14 amino acids. Looked up from germline, CDR1 is SGHRS and CDR2 is YFSETQ. After removal of 2 bases from V and 10 bases from J, the junction contained 6 bases not matched to a gene.

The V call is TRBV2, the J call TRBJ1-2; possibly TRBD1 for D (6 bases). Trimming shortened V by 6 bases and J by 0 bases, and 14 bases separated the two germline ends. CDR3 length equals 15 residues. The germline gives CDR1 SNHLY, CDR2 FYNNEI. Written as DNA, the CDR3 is TGTGCCAGCAGAGTCGGACAGAACCCTAACTATGGCTACACCTTC. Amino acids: CASRVGQNPNYGYTF.

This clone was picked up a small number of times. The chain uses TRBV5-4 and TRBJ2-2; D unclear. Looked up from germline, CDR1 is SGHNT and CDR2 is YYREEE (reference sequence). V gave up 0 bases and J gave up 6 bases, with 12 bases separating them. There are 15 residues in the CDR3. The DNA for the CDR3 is TGTGCCAGCAGCTTGGTGTCAGATGGTTCCGGGGAGCTGTTTTTT. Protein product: CASSLVSDGSGELFF.

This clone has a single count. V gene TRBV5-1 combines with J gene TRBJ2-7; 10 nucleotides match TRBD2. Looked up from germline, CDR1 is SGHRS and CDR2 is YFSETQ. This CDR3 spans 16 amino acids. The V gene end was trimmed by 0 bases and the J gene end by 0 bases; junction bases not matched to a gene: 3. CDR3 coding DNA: TGCGCCAGCAGCTTGGTCAGCGGGAGGGCCTCCTACGAGCAGTACTTC. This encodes CASSLVSGRASYEQYF.

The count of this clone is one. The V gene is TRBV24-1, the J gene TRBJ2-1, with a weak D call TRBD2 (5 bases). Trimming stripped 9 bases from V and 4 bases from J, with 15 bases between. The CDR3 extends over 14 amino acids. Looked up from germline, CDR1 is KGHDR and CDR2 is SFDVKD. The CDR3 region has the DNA TGTGCCACCTCGGGCGGAGGTTCGTACAATGAGCAGTTCTTC. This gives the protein CATSGGGSYNEQFF.

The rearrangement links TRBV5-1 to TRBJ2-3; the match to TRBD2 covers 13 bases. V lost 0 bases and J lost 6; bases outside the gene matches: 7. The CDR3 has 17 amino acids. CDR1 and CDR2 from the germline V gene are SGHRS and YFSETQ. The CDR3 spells CASSLELAGGASDTQYF. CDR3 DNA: TGCGCCAGCAGCTTGGAACTAGCGGGAGGGGCGAGCGATACGCAGTATTTT.

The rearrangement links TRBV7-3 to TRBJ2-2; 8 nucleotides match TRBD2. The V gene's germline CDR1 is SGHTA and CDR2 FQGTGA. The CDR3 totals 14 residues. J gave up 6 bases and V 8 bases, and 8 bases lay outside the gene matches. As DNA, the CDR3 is TGTGCCAGCTCCCGGGAGGGGTTTTCCGGGGAGCTGTTTTTT. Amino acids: CASSREGFSGELFF.

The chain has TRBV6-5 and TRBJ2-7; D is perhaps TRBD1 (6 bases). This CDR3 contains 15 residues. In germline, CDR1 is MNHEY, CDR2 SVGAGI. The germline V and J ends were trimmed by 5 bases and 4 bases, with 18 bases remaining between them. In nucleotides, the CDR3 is TGTGCCAGCAGTCCAGGGGTGAATGGACTTTACGAGCAGTACTTC. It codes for CASSPGVNGLYEQYF.

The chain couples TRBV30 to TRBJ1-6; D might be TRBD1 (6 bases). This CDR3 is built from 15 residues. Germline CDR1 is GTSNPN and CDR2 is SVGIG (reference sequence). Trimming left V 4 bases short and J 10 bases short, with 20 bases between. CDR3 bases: TGTGCCTGGACCCCACGAGAGGGGGAGGGATCACCCCTCCACTTT. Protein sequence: CAWTPREGEGSPLHF.